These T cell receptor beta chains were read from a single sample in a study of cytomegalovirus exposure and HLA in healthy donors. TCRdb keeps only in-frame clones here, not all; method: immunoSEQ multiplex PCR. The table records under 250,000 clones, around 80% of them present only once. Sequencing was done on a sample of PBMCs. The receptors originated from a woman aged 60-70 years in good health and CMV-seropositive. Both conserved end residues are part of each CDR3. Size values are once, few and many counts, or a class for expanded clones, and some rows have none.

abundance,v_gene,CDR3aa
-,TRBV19,CASSDRDYPGTDTQYF
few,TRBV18,CASSPRVWTANTEAFF
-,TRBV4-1,CASSLRLAGGDEQYF
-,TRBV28,CASSLGGGYEQYF
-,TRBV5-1,CASSRGRDSRAKNIQYF
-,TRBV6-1,CASTFSGNTEAFF
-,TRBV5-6,CASSLAGGGYTF
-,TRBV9,CASSVQGNTEAFF
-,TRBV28,CASSLTGTRAFF
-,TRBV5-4,CASSAQRPRRTGELFF
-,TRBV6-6,CASSYPGTSGYNEQFF
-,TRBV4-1,CASSQDTLRVGANVLTF
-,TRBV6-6,CASSYPRGQVTYEQYF
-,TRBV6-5,CASSTRDRKNTIYF